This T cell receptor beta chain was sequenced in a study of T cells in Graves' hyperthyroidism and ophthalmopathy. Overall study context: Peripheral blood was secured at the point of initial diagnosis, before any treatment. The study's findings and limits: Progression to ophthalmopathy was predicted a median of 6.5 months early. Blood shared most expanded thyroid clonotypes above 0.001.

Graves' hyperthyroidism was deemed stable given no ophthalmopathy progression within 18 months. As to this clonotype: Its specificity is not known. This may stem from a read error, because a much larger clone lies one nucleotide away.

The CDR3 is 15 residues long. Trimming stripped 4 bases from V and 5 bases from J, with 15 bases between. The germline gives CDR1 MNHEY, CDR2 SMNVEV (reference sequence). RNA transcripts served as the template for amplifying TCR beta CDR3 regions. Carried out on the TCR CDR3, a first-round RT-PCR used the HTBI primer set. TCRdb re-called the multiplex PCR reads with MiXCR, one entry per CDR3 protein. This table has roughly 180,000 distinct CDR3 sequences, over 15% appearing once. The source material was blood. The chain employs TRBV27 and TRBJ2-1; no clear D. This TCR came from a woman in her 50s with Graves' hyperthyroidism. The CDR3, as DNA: TGTGCCAGCAGTTCCTCCCACAGTGCAGACAATGAGCAGTTCTTC. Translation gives CASSSSHSADNEQFF.